This entry concerns a single T cell receptor (beta chain). The antigen it recognizes is unknown. There are no base qualities to consult, and no much larger clone falls within one base. The CDR3 numbers 11 residues from cysteine through phenylalanine. Only the CDR3 DNA is retained, 33 bases long and in frame from the first base. V lost 5 bases and J lost 4 bases; the stretch between them is 3 bases long. Looking up the germline V gene yields CDR1 SGHRS and CDR2 YFSETQ. The method behind the library was the immunoSEQ multiplex PCR assay. TCRdb limited this immuneACCESS table to in-frame rearrangements with V and J called. A share of clones is missing; checked studies link under half to unresolved V genes, and the rest is unexplained. The sample table holds under 60,000 clones, of which roughly 94% were seen once. Clones ranked in the top ten supply around 4% of the sample. These data belong to a study of control samples from healthy donors and cancer patients (TCRdb year 2020).

The clonotype comes from a man aged 30 to 45 in good health. The chain uses TRBV5-1 and TRBJ2-2, with no D gene named confidently. The sample comprised blood. The CDR3 loop reads CASRLTGELFF. The sequenced DNA is TGCGCCAGCAGGCTCACCGGGGAGCTGTTTTTT.